The 23 T cell receptor beta chains below all came from one sample that was sequenced in a study of blood T cell repertoires in COVID-19. Here immunoSEQ multiplex PCR was the method, and the copy in TCRdb shows in-frame clones only, minus some. The sample lists a few hundred thousand clones; around 90% were seen once. Sample: peripheral blood. All receptors come from a woman aged 40 to 50 who had recovered from COVID-19.

This chain links TRBV28 with TRBJ2-7; weak D call: TRBD2 (6 bases). Trimming removed 3 bases from V and 2 bases from J, with 23 bases in between. The CDR3 is 18 amino acids. CDR1 MDHEN and CDR2 SYDVKM come from the germline V gene. The CDR3 reads CASSFLVLGLATTYEQYF. The CDR3 nucleotides read TGTGCCAGCAGTTTTCTGGTTCTTGGGCTAGCGACAACCTACGAGCAGTACTTC.

The chain is built from TRBV7-8 and TRBJ2-7; 12 nucleotides line up with TRBD2. After removal of 1 base from V and 6 bases from J, the junction contained 13 bases not matched to a gene. This CDR3 contains 18 residues. Germline V gene sequence: CDR1 SGHVS, CDR2 FQNEAQ. The CDR3 is CASSLVLVSSGRAAEQYF. In DNA, the CDR3 is TGTGCCAGCAGCTTAGTCCTAGTATCTAGCGGGAGGGCCGCCGAGCAGTACTTC.

The V gene is TRBV4-2, the J gene TRBJ2-3; 9 bases line up with TRBD2. The CDR3 totals 15 residues. With V trimmed by 4 bases and J by 1 base, 3 bases remained unmatched. Germline V lookup: CDR1 LGHNA, CDR2 YNFKEQ. CDR3 nucleotides: TGTGCCAGCAGCCCGACTAGCGGACGCACAGATACGCAGTATTTT. As protein: CASSPTSGRTDTQYF.

The V gene is TRBV3-1 (or the pseudogene TRBV3-2), the J gene TRBJ2-4, with D possibly TRBD1 on 6 matching bases. The CDR3 extends over 16 amino acids. V lost 0 bases and J lost 7, with 16 bases in between. The germline gives CDR1 LGHDT, CDR2 YNNKEL (reference sequence). CDR3 amino acids: CASSQDLTQGMNIQYF. Written as DNA, the CDR3 is TGTGCCAGCAGCCAAGATCTTACGCAGGGGATGAACATTCAGTACTTC.

V and J are TRBV27 and TRBJ2-1, with a weak D call TRBD1 (5 bases). CDR1 is MNHEY and CDR2 is SMNVEV in the germline V gene (reference sequence). Between the trimmed V and J ends, which lost 2 bases and 3 bases, there was a span of 14 bases. The CDR3 loop spans 16 amino acids. This chain's CDR3 is CASSLDSPGSYNEQFF. Here the CDR3 DNA reads TGTGCCAGCAGTTTAGACAGCCCCGGTAGCTACAATGAGCAGTTCTTC.

Here the CDR3 reads CASSEGRFGQEQYF. The DNA of the CDR3 is TGTGCCAGCAGTGAAGGGCGGTTCGGACAAGAGCAGTACTTC. The chain has TRBV2 and TRBJ2-7; maybe TRBD1 (5 bases). The V gene lost 1 base and the J gene lost 7 bases, with 14 bases spanning the gap. CDR3 length: 14 amino acids. Germline assignment: CDR1 SNHLY and CDR2 FYNNEI.

The CDR3 here is CASSVGTTQNIQYF. The CDR3 DNA is TGTGCCAGCAGTGTCGGGACTACCCAAAACATTCAGTACTTC. The chain links TRBV6-2 or TRBV6-3 to TRBJ2-4, with TRBD2 matching over 7 bases. Germline CDR1 is MNHEY and CDR2 is SVGEGT. This CDR3 comprises 14 residues. Germline trimming cut 5 bases from V and 5 bases from J; bases unmatched to any gene: 6.

The chain carries TRBV21-1 and TRBJ2-2; the DNA was not used to check the table's D call, TRBD2. TRBV21-1 is annotated as a pseudogene. The CDR3 is 11 residues long. The CDR3, as DNA: TGTGCCAGTGTTCTCACCGGGGAGCTGTTTTTT. This translates into CASVLTGELFF.

The chain uses TRBV11-2 and TRBJ2-3, with 7 bases lining up with TRBD2. CDR1 and CDR2 from the germline V gene are SGHAT and FQNNGV. V lost 5 bases, J lost 2 bases, and 7 bases stayed unmatched. The CDR3 loop spans 15 amino acids. The CDR3 nucleotides read TGTGCCAGCAGCCGGATTAGCGGGTCCACAGATACGCAGTATTTT. As protein: CASSRISGSTDTQYF.

V is TRBV3-1 (or the pseudogene TRBV3-2) and J is TRBJ2-5, with TRBD2 matching 7 bases. The CDR3 runs 16 residues. J gave up 1 base and V 4 bases, and 9 bases lay outside the gene matches. The germline gives CDR1 LGHDT, CDR2 YNNKEL (reference sequence). The CDR3: CASSPRTRGRQETQYF. In DNA, the CDR3 is TGTGCCAGCAGCCCACGGACTAGAGGCCGCCAAGAGACCCAGTACTTC.

The chain employs TRBV13 and TRBJ2-7; TRBD2 matches at 7 bases. Germline trimming cut 3 bases from V and 2 bases from J; bases unmatched to any gene: 1. Per the germline V gene, CDR1 is PRHDT and CDR2 is FYEKMQ (reference sequence). The CDR3 loop spans 13 amino acids. The CDR3 nucleotides read TGTGCCAGCAGCTTCCGGGGGGCCTACGAGCAGTACTTC. Residues: CASSFRGAYEQYF. Looking up the rest from reference TRBV13 and TRBJ2-7 gives the full variable domain: AAGVIQSPRHLIKEKRETATLKCYPIPRHDTVYWYQQGPGQDPQFLISFYEKMQSDKGSIPDRFSAQQFSDYHSELNMSSLELGDSALYFCASSFRGAYEQYFGPGTRLTVT.

The V and J genes are TRBV11-2 and TRBJ2-7; D might be TRBD2 (5 bases). CDR3 length equals 16 residues. CDR1 is SGHAT and CDR2 is FQNNGV in the germline V gene. V was cut by 5 bases and J by 0 bases, with 17 bases left in between. CDR3 residues: CASSPVLEPISYEQYF. The DNA for the CDR3 is TGTGCCAGCAGCCCCGTACTAGAACCCATCTCCTACGAGCAGTACTTC. Looking up the rest from reference TRBV11-2 and TRBJ2-7 gives the full variable domain: EAGVAQSPRYKIIEKRQSVAFWCNPISGHATLYWYQQILGQGPKLLIQFQNNGVVDDSQLPKDRFSAERLKGVDSTLKIQPAKLEDSAVYLCASSPVLEPISYEQYFGPGTRLTVT.

This chain links TRBV7-3 with TRBJ2-1; 7 nucleotides agree with TRBD2. Germline V CDR1 and CDR2: SGHTA, FQGTGA. This CDR3 comprises 16 residues. The ends lost 5 bases at V and 3 bases at J; junction bases unmatched: 10. In DNA, the CDR3 is TGTGCCAGCAGCCCCAAAACCGGGACTAACTACAATGAGCAGTTCTTC. Residues: CASSPKTGTNYNEQFF.

V is TRBV10-3 and J is TRBJ2-7, with 11 bases fitting TRBD2. Germline CDR1 ENHRY, CDR2 SYGVKD. The CDR3 runs to 17 residues. The junction had 10 bases not matched to a gene; V was cut back by 3 bases and J by 3 bases. DNA for the CDR3: TGTGCCATCAGTGACAGCACTAGCGGGAGTGGCATCTACGAGCAGTACTTC. Translation: CAISDSTSGSGIYEQYF.

The V and J genes are TRBV19 and TRBJ2-3, with 8 positions matching TRBD2. Germline V gene data show CDR1 as LNHDA and CDR2 as SQIVND (reference sequence). The CDR3 contains 12 residues. V lost 4 bases and J lost 9; bases outside the gene matches: 3. In DNA form, the CDR3 reads TGTGCCAGTAGTACCCAGCGGGAGACGCAGTATTTT. The encoded protein is CASSTQRETQYF.

CDR3 sequence (DNA): TGTGCCAGCAGCTTGGCCCCGGGGACAGCCTCTGGAAACACCATATATTTT. It specifies CASSLAPGTASGNTIYF. The chain carries TRBV5-4 and TRBJ1-3; 7 positions match TRBD1. The germline V gene has CDR1 SGHNT and CDR2 YYREEE (reference sequence). V was pared by 0 bases and J by 0 bases, with 6 bases of the junction left unmatched. This CDR3 comprises 17 residues.

This clone was picked up one time. The V and J genes are TRBV30 and TRBJ2-7; D possibly corresponds to TRBD1 (6 bases). The CDR3 consists of 13 residues. The germline CDR1 and CDR2 sequences are GTSNPN and SVGIG (reference sequence). V dropped 3 bases and J dropped 6 bases, with 15 bases sitting between them. The CDR3 sequence is CAWRGHQQGEQYF. The CDR3 DNA sequence: TGTGCCTGGAGGGGACACCAACAAGGCGAGCAGTACTTC.

J is TRBJ1-5 and V is TRBV27; D call uncertain. V gave up 9 bases and J gave up 7 bases, with 22 bases separating them. Germline values: CDR1 MNHEY, CDR2 SMNVEV (reference sequence). This CDR3 region has 15 residues. CDR3 nucleotides: TGTGCCAGTTCTTATGGGCCCGGCCCTGGACAGCCCCAGCATTTT. Translation: CASSYGPGPGQPQHF.

This sequence joins TRBV21-1 and TRBJ2-3; TRBD2, the table's D call, was not compared with the DNA. TRBV21-1 is a recognized pseudogene. This CDR3 has 18 residues. The CDR3 DNA sequence: TGTGCCAGCAGCAAAGGAAAAGGGACTAGCGGGATCCCCGGTACGCAGTATTTT. This codes for CASSKGKGTSGIPGTQYF.

The V gene is TRBV20-1, the J gene TRBJ2-7; TRBD2 aligns across 14 bases. The CDR3 is 15 amino acids. In germline, CDR1 is DFQATT, CDR2 SNEGSKA (reference sequence). V gave up 3 bases and J gave up 3 bases; unmatched junction bases: 4. The CDR3 DNA reads TGCAGTGCTAGTGGGACTAGCGGGAGTTTCTACGAGCAGTACTTC. This gives the protein CSASGTSGSFYEQYF.

This chain uses TRBV5-1 with TRBJ2-3, with D perhaps TRBD2 (6 bases). CDR3 size: 14 residues. Trimming removed 5 bases at V and 2 bases at J, with 12 bases between. Germline CDR1 reads SGHRS; CDR2 reads YFSETQ. The CDR3 protein is CASSREWITDTQYF. CDR3 DNA sequence: TGCGCCAGCAGTCGGGAGTGGATCACAGATACGCAGTATTTT.

The chain employs TRBV7-2 and TRBJ1-2; D perhaps matches TRBD1 (5 bases). This CDR3 has 12 amino acids. Germline lookup yields CDR1 SGHTA and CDR2 FQGNSA. Trimming shortened V by 2 bases and J by 6 bases, and 7 bases separated the two germline ends. CDR3 sequence (DNA): TGTGCCAGCAGCTTACAGGGCAATGGCTACACCTTC. Its protein product is CASSLQGNGYTF.

V and J are TRBV7-9 and TRBJ2-7; 12 bases are a match to TRBD1. Trimming removed 6 bases from V and 6 bases from J; junction bases left unmatched: 6. CDR3 length: 14 residues. The V gene's germline CDR1 is SEHNR and CDR2 FQNEAQ (reference sequence). The CDR3 DNA is TGTGCCAGCAGATTGGGACAGGGGGCCGGCGAGCAGTACTTC. Translating it yields CASRLGQGAGEQYF. The full variable domain, in which reference TRBV7-9 and TRBJ2-7 provide the parts outside the CDR3, is DTGVSQNPRHKITKRGQNVTFRCDPISEHNRLYWYRQTLGQGPEFLTYFQNEAQLEKSRLLSDRFSAERPKGSFSTLEIQRTEQGDSAMYLCASRLGQGAGEQYFGPGTRLTVT.